This T cell receptor (beta chain) was recorded in a study of blood T cell repertoires in COVID-19. Study as a whole: Whether acute or convalescent, the COVID-19 samples came from the United States, Italy and Spain. PBMCs, B-cell-depleted T cells, or T cells provided the cDNA or gDNA that made up the material.

V trimming: 0 bases; J trimming: 3 bases; junction bases outside the gene matches: 16. Per the germline V gene, CDR1 is MGHRA and CDR2 is YSYEKL. The CDR3 contains 19 residues. Original handling: Scientists estimated how many nucleated cells there were by amplifying reference gene primers. Profiling relied on immunoSEQ multiplex PCR, and the TCRdb table lists in-frame clones only, not all of them. The V and J calls and clone size are taken from that table; D and trimming were inferred from the DNA. Here the sample spans about 200,000 clones, roughly 86% being singletons. This chain connects TRBV4-1 to TRBJ2-7, with 8 nucleotides matching TRBD2. The specimen was peripheral blood. The TCR comes from a man aged 60-69 years with acute or convalescent COVID-19. This CDR3 is CASSQEASGWSTSRYEQYF. The CDR3 region has the DNA TGCGCCAGCAGCCAAGAGGCTAGCGGGTGGAGCACATCCCGCTACGAGCAGTACTTC.